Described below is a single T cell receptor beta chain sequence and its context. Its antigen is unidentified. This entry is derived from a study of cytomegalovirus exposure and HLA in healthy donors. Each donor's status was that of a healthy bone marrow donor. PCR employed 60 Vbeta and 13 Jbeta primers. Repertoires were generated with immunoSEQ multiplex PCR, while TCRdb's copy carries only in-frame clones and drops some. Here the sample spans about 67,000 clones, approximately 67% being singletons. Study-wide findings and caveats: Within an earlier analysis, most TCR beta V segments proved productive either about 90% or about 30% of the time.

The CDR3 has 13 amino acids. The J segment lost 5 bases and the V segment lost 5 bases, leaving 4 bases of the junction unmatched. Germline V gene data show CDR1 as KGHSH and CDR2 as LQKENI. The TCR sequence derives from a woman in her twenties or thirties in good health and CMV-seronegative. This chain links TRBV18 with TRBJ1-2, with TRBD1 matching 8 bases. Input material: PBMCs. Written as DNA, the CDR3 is TGTGCCAGCTCAGCGGGACAGGAGTATGGCTACACCTTC. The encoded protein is CASSAGQEYGYTF.